This T cell receptor (beta chain) was identified in a study of graft-versus-host responses after intestinal transplantation. Study-wide background: Each patient got anti-thymocyte globulin induction, then tacrolimus and steroids for three to four years. Study-wide points: Analysis identified GvH clones in recipient marrow, with some appearing first in ileum or blood. Peak levels of circulating GvH clones tracked with early post-transplant HvG declines.

Trimming shortened V by 0 bases and J by 3 bases, and 7 bases separated the two germline ends. Germline CDR1 SGDLS, CDR2 YYNGEE. This CDR3 is 14 amino acids long. Generated by immunoSEQ multiplex PCR, the TCRdb table keeps only in-frame clones and is missing some. The data hold 95,000 to 150,000 clones, with approximately 95% observed a single time. A few counts support this clone. Its target is unknown. The sequence was collected from a human donor who received an intestinal transplant. The input for sequencing was unstimulated CD8+ T cells sorted from spleen or lymph node cells, taken before intestinal transplant. The V gene is TRBV9, the J gene TRBJ1-3; TRBD1 might be the D (5 bases). For the CDR3, the DNA is TGTGCCAGCAGCGTAGCCAGGGATGGAAACACCATATATTTT. This translates into CASSVARDGNTIYF.